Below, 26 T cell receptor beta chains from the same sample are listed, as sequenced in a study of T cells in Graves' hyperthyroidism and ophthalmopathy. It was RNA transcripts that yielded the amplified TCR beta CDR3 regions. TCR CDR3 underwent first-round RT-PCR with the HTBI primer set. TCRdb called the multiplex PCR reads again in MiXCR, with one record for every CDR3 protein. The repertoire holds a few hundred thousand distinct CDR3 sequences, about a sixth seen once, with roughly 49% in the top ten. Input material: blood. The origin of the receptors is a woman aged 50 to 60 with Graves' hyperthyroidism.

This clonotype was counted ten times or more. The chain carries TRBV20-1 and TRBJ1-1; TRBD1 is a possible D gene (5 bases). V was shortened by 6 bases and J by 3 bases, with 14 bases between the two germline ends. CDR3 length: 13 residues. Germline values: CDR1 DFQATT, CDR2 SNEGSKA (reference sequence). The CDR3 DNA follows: TGCAGTGCAACCCAGGGTGTCGACACTGAAGCTTTCTTT. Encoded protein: CSATQGVDTEAFF.

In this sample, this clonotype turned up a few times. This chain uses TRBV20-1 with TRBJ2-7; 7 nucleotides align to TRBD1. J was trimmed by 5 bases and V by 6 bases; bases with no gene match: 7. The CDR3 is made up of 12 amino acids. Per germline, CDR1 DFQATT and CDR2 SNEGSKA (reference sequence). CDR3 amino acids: CSAPNTGDEQYF. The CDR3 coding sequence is TGCAGTGCCCCAAATACAGGGGACGAGCAGTACTTC.

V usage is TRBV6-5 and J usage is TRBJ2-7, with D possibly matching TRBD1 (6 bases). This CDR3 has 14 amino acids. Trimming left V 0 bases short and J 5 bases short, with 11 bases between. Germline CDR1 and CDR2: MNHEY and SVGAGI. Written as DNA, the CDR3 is TGTGCCAGCAGTTACTCGAGGCAGGGGCACGAGCAGTACTTC. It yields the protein CASSYSRQGHEQYF.

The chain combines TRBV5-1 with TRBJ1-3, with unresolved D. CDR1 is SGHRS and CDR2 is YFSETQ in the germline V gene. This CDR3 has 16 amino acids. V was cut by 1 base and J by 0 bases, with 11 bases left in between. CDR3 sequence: CASSLNEVRSGNTIYF. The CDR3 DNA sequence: TGCGCCAGCAGCTTGAATGAAGTTCGCTCTGGAAACACCATATATTTT.

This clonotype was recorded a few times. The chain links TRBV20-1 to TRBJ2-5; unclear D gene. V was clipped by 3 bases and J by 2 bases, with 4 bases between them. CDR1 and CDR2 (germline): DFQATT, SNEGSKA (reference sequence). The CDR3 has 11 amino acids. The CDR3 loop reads CSASGQETQYF. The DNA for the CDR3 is TGCAGTGCTAGCGGGCAAGAGACCCAGTACTTC.

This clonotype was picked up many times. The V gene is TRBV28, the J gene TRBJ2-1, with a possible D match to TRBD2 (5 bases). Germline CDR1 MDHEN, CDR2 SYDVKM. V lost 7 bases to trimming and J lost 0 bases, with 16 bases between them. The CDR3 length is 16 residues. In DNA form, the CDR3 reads TGTGCCAGCATGATTGGAGCGGTTCACTCCTACAATGAGCAGTTCTTC. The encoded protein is CASMIGAVHSYNEQFF.

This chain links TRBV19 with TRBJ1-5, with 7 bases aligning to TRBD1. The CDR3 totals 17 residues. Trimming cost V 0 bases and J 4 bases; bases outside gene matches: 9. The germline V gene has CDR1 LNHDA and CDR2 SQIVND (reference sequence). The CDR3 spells CASSIETDRTLNQPQHF. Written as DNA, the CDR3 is TGTGCCAGTAGTATAGAAACGGACAGGACTTTAAATCAGCCCCAGCATTTT.

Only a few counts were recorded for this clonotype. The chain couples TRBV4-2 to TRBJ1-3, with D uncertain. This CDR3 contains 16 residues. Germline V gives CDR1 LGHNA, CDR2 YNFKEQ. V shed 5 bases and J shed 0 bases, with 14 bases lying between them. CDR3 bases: TGTGCCAGCAGCGACGGAGCGGGAGTCTCTGGAAACACCATATATTTT. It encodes CASSDGAGVSGNTIYF.

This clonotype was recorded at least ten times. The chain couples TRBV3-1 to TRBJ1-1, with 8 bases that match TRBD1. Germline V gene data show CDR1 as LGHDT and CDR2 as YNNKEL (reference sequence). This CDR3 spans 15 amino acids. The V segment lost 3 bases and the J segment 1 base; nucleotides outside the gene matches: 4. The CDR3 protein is CASSHRQGTNTEAFF. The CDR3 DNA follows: TGTGCCAGCAGCCACCGACAGGGGACGAACACTGAAGCTTTCTTT.

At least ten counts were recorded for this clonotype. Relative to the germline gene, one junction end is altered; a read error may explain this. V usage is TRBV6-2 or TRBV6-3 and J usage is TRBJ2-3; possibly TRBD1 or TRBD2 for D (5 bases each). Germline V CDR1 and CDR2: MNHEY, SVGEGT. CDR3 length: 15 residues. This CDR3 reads CASSDSGTTTDTQYF. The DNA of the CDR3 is TGTGCCAGCAGTGACTCCGGGACCACCACAGATACGCAGTATTTT.

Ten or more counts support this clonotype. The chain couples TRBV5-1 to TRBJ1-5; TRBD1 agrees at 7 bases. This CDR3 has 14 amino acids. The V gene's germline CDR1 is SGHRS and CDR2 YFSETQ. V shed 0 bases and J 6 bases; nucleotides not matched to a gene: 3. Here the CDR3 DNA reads TGCGCCAGCAGCTTGGCGGGACAGACTCAGCCCCAGCATTTT. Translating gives CASSLAGQTQPQHF.

For the CDR3, the DNA is TGTGCCAGCAGCCGTCAACAAACGAACACTGAAGCTTTCTTT. It codes for CASSRQQTNTEAFF. V and J are TRBV11-2 and TRBJ1-1; D ambiguous. Trimming shortened V by 5 bases and J by 1 base, and 11 bases separated the two germline ends. This CDR3 region has 14 residues. Per the germline V gene, CDR1 is SGHAT and CDR2 is FQNNGV.

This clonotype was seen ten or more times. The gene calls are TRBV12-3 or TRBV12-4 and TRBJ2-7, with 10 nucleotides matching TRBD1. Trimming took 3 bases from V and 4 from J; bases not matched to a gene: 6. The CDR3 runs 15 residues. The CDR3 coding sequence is TGTGCCAGCAGTTTCCCGGGACAGGGGCTTTACGAGCAGTACTTC. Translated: CASSFPGQGLYEQYF.

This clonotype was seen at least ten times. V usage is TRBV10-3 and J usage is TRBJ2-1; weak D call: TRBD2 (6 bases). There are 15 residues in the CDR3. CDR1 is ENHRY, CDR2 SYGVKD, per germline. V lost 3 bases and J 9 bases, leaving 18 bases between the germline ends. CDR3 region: CAISDWGGGDPEQFF. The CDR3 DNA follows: TGTGCCATCAGTGACTGGGGAGGCGGCGATCCTGAGCAGTTCTTC.

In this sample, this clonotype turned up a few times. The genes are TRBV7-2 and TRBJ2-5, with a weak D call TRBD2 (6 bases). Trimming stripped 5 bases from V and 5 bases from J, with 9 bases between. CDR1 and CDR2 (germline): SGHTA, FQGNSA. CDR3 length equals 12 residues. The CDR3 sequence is CASSLRGETQYF. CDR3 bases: TGTGCCAGCAGCCTACGGGGGGAGACCCAGTACTTC. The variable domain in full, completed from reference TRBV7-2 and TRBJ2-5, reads GAGVSQSPSNKVTEKGKDVELRCDPISGHTALYWYRQSLGQGLEFLIYFQGNSAPDKSGLPSDRFSAERTGGSVSTLTIQRTQQEDSAVYLCASSLRGETQYFGPGTRLLVL.

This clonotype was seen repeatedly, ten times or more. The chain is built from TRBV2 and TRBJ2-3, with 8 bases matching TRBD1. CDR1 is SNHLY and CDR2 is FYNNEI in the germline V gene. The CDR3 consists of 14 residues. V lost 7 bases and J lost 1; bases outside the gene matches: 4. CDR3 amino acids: CASILQGGTDTQYF. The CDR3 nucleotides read TGTGCCAGCATCCTACAGGGGGGCACAGATACGCAGTATTTT.

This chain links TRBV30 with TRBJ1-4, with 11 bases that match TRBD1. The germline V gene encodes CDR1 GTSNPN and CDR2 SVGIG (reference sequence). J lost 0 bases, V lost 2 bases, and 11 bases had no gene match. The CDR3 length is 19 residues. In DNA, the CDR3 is TGTGCCTGGAGTAAGGGGACAGGGGGACAATCCACAACTAATGAAAAACTGTTTTTT. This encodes CAWSKGTGGQSTTNEKLFF.

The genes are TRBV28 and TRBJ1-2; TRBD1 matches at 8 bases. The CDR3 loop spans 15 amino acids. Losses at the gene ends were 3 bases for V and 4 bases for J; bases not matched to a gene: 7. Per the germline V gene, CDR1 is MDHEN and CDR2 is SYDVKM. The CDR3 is CASSFRTGSSYGYTF. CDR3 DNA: TGTGCCAGCAGTTTCAGGACAGGGAGTAGCTATGGCTACACCTTC.

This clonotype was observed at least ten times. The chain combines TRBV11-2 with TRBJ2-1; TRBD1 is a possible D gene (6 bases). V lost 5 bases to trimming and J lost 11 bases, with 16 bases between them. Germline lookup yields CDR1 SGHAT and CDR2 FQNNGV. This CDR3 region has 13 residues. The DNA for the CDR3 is TGTGCCAGCAGCCGTAATCGACAGGAACAGCAGTTCTTC. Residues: CASSRNRQEQQFF.

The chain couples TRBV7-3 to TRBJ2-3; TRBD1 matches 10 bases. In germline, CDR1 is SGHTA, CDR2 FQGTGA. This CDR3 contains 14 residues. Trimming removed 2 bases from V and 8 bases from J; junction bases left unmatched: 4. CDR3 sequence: CASSLDRGQGTQYF. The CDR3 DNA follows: TGTGCCAGCAGCTTAGACAGGGGGCAGGGTACGCAGTATTTT.

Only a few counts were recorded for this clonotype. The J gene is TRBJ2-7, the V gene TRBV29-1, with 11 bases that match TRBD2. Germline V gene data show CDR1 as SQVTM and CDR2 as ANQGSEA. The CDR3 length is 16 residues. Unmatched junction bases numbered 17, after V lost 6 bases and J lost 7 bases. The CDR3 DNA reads TGCAGCGTCCAAAAGTCGAGGGCTAGCGGGAGGCGAGAGCAGTACTTC. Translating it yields CSVQKSRASGRREQYF.

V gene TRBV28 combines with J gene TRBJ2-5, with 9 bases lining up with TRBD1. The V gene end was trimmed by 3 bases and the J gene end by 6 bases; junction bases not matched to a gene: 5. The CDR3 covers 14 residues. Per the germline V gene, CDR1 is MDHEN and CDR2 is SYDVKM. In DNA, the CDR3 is TGTGCCAGCAGTTTCTCCGGGACAGGGAAGACCCAGTACTTC. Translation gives CASSFSGTGKTQYF.

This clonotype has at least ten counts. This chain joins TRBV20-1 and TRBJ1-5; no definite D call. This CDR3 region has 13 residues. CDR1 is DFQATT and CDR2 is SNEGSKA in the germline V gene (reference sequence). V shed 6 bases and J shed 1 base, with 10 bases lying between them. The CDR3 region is CSARLESNQPQHF. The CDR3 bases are TGCAGTGCCCGATTAGAGAGCAATCAGCCCCAGCATTTT.

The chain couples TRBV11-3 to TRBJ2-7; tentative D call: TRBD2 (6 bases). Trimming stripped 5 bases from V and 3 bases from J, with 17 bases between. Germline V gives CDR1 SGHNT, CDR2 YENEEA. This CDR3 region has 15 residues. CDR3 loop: CASSPAPTGVYEQYF. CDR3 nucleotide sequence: TGTGCCAGCAGCCCGGCCCCGACGGGGGTCTACGAGCAGTACTTC.

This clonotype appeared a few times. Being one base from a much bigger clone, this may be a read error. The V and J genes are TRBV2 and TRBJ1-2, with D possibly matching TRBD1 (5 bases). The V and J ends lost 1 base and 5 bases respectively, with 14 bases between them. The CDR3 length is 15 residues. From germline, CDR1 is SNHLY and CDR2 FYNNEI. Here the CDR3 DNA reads TGTGCCAGCAGTGAAGGCGGGGCAGGGATTTATGGCTACACCTTC. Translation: CASSEGGAGIYGYTF.

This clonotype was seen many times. The chain's CDR3 is CASSQGAGKTYEQYF. CDR3 DNA sequence: TGTGCCAGCAGCCAAGGGGCGGGAAAAACCTACGAGCAGTACTTC. The chain recombines TRBV3-1 with TRBJ2-7; maybe TRBD2 (6 bases). Germline loops: CDR1 LGHDT, CDR2 YNNKEL (reference sequence). The CDR3 covers 15 residues. The germline V and J ends were trimmed by 1 base and 2 bases, with 12 bases remaining between them.